The 32 T cell receptor beta chains below all came from one sample that was sequenced in a study of T cell changes during pregnancy in multiple sclerosis. Profiled with immunoSEQ multiplex PCR; TCRdb holds only in-frame clones, not every one. Of approximately 49,000 clones in the sample, 90% to 95% are singletons; the top ten hold more than 0.95%. The input for sequencing was peripheral blood, taken after pregnancy. These receptors were taken from a female donor with multiple sclerosis, enrolled in a pregnancy study.

CDR3 coding DNA: TGTGCCAGCAGCATTGGGACAGGGATTCATGGCTACACCTTC. Its protein is CASSIGTGIHGYTF. The rearrangement joins TRBV5-6 to TRBJ1-2; 9 positions agree with TRBD1. There are 14 residues in the CDR3. Losses at the gene ends were 4 bases for V and 6 bases for J; bases not matched to a gene: 7. Germline V gene data show CDR1 as SGHDT and CDR2 as YYEEEE.

The chain is built from TRBV6-5 and TRBJ2-1, with D possibly TRBD1 on 5 matching bases. Germline CDR1 is MNHEY and CDR2 is SVGAGI. The CDR3 is made up of 13 amino acids. V was trimmed by 8 bases and J by 5 bases, leaving 13 bases between them. The CDR3 reads CASYRGADNEQFF. The CDR3 DNA sequence: TGTGCCAGCTACCGTGGGGCAGACAATGAGCAGTTCTTC.

This clone was detected only a few times. V gene TRBV5-4 combines with J gene TRBJ1-1; D remains unclear. Deletions cut 0 bases from V and 3 bases from J, with 12 bases between. Germline CDR1 and CDR2: SGHNT and YYREEE (reference sequence). This CDR3 contains 15 residues. CDR3 loop: CASSLGRDIYTEAFF. The CDR3 nucleotides are TGTGCCAGCAGCTTGGGGCGAGACATTTACACTGAAGCTTTCTTT.

The V gene is TRBV14, the J gene TRBJ2-6; D remains ambiguous. CDR3 length: 15 amino acids. Germline lookup yields CDR1 SGHDN and CDR2 FVKESK. Trimming pared 5 bases from V and 0 bases from J, leaving 8 bases between. The CDR3 nucleotides read TGTGCCAGCAGCACAAGGAGCTCTGGGGCCAACGTCCTGACTTTC. Translating gives CASSTRSSGANVLTF.

This chain uses TRBV11-2 with TRBJ2-7; weak D call: TRBD1 (6 bases). CDR1 and CDR2 from the germline V gene are SGHAT and FQNNGV. The CDR3 has 14 residues. Trimming pared 5 bases from V and 1 base from J, leaving 12 bases between. CDR3 loop: CASSQRQASYEQYF. Here the CDR3 DNA reads TGTGCCAGCAGCCAACGACAGGCTTCCTACGAGCAGTACTTC. Full variable domain (outside the CDR3, taken from reference TRBV11-2 and TRBJ2-7): EAGVAQSPRYKIIEKRQSVAFWCNPISGHATLYWYQQILGQGPKLLIQFQNNGVVDDSQLPKDRFSAERLKGVDSTLKIQPAKLEDSAVYLCASSQRQASYEQYFGPGTRLTVT.

The chain has TRBV5-8 and TRBJ1-4; D call uncertain. The CDR3 consists of 15 residues. The ends were cut back, 1 base at V and 0 bases at J, with 7 bases in the middle. Germline V gene data show CDR1 as SGHTS and CDR2 as YDEGEE. The CDR3 here is CASSLQETTNEKLFF. The CDR3 bases are TGTGCCAGCAGCTTGCAGGAAACAACTAATGAAAAACTGTTTTTT. Combining the CDR3 with reference TRBV5-8 and TRBJ1-4 gives the whole variable domain EAGVTQSPTHLIKTRGQQATLRCSPISGHTSVYWYQQALGLGLQFLLWYDEGEERNRGNFPPRFSGRQFPNYSSELNVNALELEDSALYLCASSLQETTNEKLFFGSGTQLSVL.

V and J are TRBV19 and TRBJ1-2; no reliable D call. Germline assignment: CDR1 LNHDA and CDR2 SQIVND (reference sequence). Trimming removed 3 bases at V and 4 bases at J, with 9 bases between. The CDR3 extends over 13 amino acids. CDR3 loop: CASSMWQSYGYTF. As DNA, the CDR3 is TGTGCCAGTAGTATGTGGCAGTCCTATGGCTACACCTTC.

The chain joins TRBV6-1 to TRBJ1-5, with D possibly matching TRBD1 (5 bases). Germline-derived CDR1 and CDR2 are MNHNS and SASEGT. V gave up 4 bases and J gave up 0 bases, with 7 bases separating them. CDR3 size: 14 residues. The CDR3 DNA is TGTGCCAGCAGTGCCGGACATAGCAATCAGCCCCAGCATTTT. Residues: CASSAGHSNQPQHF.

The chain uses TRBV30 and TRBJ2-7; 9 bases match TRBD2. J gave up 7 bases and V 4 bases, and 20 bases lay outside the gene matches. Germline CDR1 and CDR2: GTSNPN and SVGIG (reference sequence). The CDR3 contains 17 residues. In DNA form, the CDR3 reads TGTGCCTGGAATCGTGGGACTAGCTTAGGGTCATACGGGGAGCAGTACTTC. Translation: CAWNRGTSLGSYGEQYF.

This chain joins TRBV18 and TRBJ2-4; 7 nucleotides align to TRBD2. The V gene end was trimmed by 3 bases and the J gene end by 0 bases; junction bases not matched to a gene: 5. The CDR3 sequence is 16 residues long. Germline-derived CDR1 and CDR2 are KGHSH and LQKENI. The CDR3: CASSPWREGAKNIQYF. Written as DNA, the CDR3 is TGTGCCAGCTCACCGTGGAGGGAGGGAGCCAAAAACATTCAGTACTTC.

This clone was detected a few times. The chain combines TRBV7-2 with TRBJ2-6, with 9 bases that match TRBD1. This CDR3 spans 17 amino acids. Germline-derived CDR1 and CDR2 are SGHTA and FQGNSA. The V gene end was trimmed by 10 bases and the J gene end by 0 bases; junction bases not matched to a gene: 10. The CDR3: CATQPGQGNSGANVLTF. As DNA, the CDR3 is TGTGCCACCCAACCGGGACAGGGAAACTCTGGGGCCAACGTCCTGACTTTC.

The rearrangement uses TRBV6-1 and TRBJ2-5; possible D gene TRBD1, 5 bases. Germline CDR1 MNHNS, CDR2 SASEGT. The V and J ends lost 2 bases and 5 bases respectively, with 18 bases between them. This CDR3 spans 16 amino acids. CDR3 sequence (DNA): TGTGCCAGCAGTGAATACTTCAGGGCTTTGGGGGAGACCCAGTACTTC. This codes for CASSEYFRALGETQYF.

The V call is TRBV29-1, the J call TRBJ2-6; 9 bases map to TRBD1. The CDR3 is made up of 15 amino acids. Trimming at V came to 3 bases and at J to 0 bases, leaving 0 bases not matched to a gene. Germline CDR1 and CDR2: SQVTM and ANQGSEA. The CDR3 sequence is CSVETGGSGANVLTF. CDR3 bases: TGCAGCGTTGAGACAGGGGGCTCTGGGGCCAACGTCCTGACTTTC.

The chain uses TRBV30 and TRBJ2-5; TRBD2 matches 10 bases. CDR3 length: 17 amino acids. V trimming: 1 base; J trimming: 5 bases; junction bases outside the gene matches: 13. Germline CDR1 and CDR2: GTSNPN and SVGIG (reference sequence). The CDR3 DNA is TGTGCCTGGAGTGACGTCGGGAGCGGGGGGGCCGGGGAGACCCAGTACTTC. Encoded protein: CAWSDVGSGGAGETQYF.

The V gene is TRBV6-6, the J gene TRBJ2-3; 8 nucleotides line up with TRBD2. Losses at the gene ends were 2 bases for V and 6 bases for J; bases not matched to a gene: 7. The CDR3 is made up of 15 amino acids. Germline-derived CDR1 and CDR2 are MNHNY and SVGAGI (reference sequence). CDR3 protein: CASSYPAGGSDTQYF. DNA for the CDR3: TGTGCCAGCAGTTACCCCGCGGGGGGTTCTGATACGCAGTATTTT.

The chain employs TRBV19 and TRBJ2-3; D may be TRBD2 (7 bases). Looked up from germline, CDR1 is LNHDA and CDR2 is SQIVND (reference sequence). Trimming stripped 6 bases from V and 0 bases from J, with 19 bases between. The CDR3 is 17 residues long. The CDR3 reads CASSRRGGASSTDTQYF. CDR3 sequence (DNA): TGTGCCAGTAGCCGACGTGGGGGGGCTTCTAGCACAGATACGCAGTATTTT.

The gene calls are TRBV6-4 and TRBJ1-2; possibly TRBD1 for D (5 bases). The V and J ends lost 0 bases and 8 bases respectively, with 16 bases between them. This CDR3 contains 15 residues. Germline V lookup: CDR1 MRHNA, CDR2 SNTAGT. The CDR3 region is CASSDSFRPGQGYTF. Written as DNA, the CDR3 is TGTGCCAGCAGTGACTCGTTTCGGCCAGGGCAGGGCTACACCTTC.

J is TRBJ2-2 and V is TRBV6-5; tentatively, D is TRBD2 (5 bases). The CDR3 has 13 residues. The germline CDR1 and CDR2 sequences are MNHEY and SVGAGI. V gave up 6 bases and J gave up 5 bases, with 10 bases separating them. The CDR3 reads CASSSTGTGELFF. CDR3 DNA sequence: TGTGCCAGCAGCTCAACGGGAACCGGGGAGCTGTTTTTT.

The count of this clone is one. The chain couples TRBV27 to TRBJ1-2, with 11 bases aligning to TRBD1. The ends lost 5 bases at V and 6 bases at J; junction bases unmatched: 8. This CDR3 is 15 amino acids long. Germline V gives CDR1 MNHEY, CDR2 SMNVEV (reference sequence). CDR3 in amino acids: CASSPRTGGADGYTF. The CDR3 nucleotides are TGTGCCAGCAGTCCCCGGACAGGGGGCGCGGATGGCTACACCTTC.

CDR3 in DNA: TGTGCCACCAGCTCAGCCCATAGCGGGTCCGTTTTCACCTTC. It encodes CATSSAHSGSVFTF. The chain is built from TRBV15 and TRBJ1-2; D remains unclear. The CDR3 extends over 14 amino acids. V was clipped by 5 bases and J by 13 bases, with 23 bases between them. Germline loops: CDR1 LNHNV, CDR2 YYDKDF (reference sequence).

The genes are TRBV9 and TRBJ1-1, with a possible D match to TRBD1 (6 bases). The length of the CDR3 is 15 residues. Trimming took 4 bases from V and 0 from J, leaving 13 bases between them. Germline V gene lookup returns CDR1 SGDLS and CDR2 YYNGEE. The CDR3 loop is CASSPETGMNTEAFF. Here the CDR3 DNA reads TGTGCCAGCAGCCCCGAGACAGGCATGAACACTGAAGCTTTCTTT.

This clone was observed a single time. CDR3 in DNA: TGTGCCAGCAGCCTTGACCCAGGGCTCACTGAAGCTTTCTTT. Translated: CASSLDPGLTEAFF. V gene TRBV7-3 combines with J gene TRBJ1-1; D might be TRBD1 (5 bases). Looked up from germline, CDR1 is SGHTA and CDR2 is FQGTGA. The CDR3 totals 14 residues. Trimming took off 5 bases at V and 4 bases at J, with 14 bases between the two ends.

This chain connects TRBV7-2 to TRBJ2-3, with unresolved D. In germline, CDR1 is SGHTA, CDR2 FQGNSA. This CDR3 is 12 amino acids long. The V end was cut by 3 bases, the J end by 1 base, with 2 bases between. CDR3 loop: CASSFGTDTQYF. CDR3 bases: TGTGCCAGCAGCTTCGGCACAGATACGCAGTATTTT.

The DNA for the CDR3 is TGTGCCAGCACTGCGGACAGCCCGCGTGAAGCTTTCTTT. It is translated as CASTADSPREAFF. The chain combines TRBV6-6 with TRBJ1-1, with D possibly being TRBD1 (6 bases). The V and J ends lost 7 bases and 7 bases respectively, with 16 bases between them. Germline CDR1 reads MNHNY; CDR2 reads SVGAGI (reference sequence). There are 13 residues in the CDR3.

V usage is TRBV6-4 and J usage is TRBJ1-5; D might be TRBD1 (6 bases). Germline lookup yields CDR1 MRHNA and CDR2 SNTAGT. The CDR3 has 16 residues. Trimming removed 7 bases from V and 2 bases from J, with 18 bases in between. CDR3 amino acids: CASNFNPDSRNQPQHF. In DNA, the CDR3 is TGTGCCAGCAATTTCAATCCGGACAGCCGCAATCAGCCCCAGCATTTT.

This chain links TRBV7-2 with TRBJ2-1; TRBD1 might be the D (6 bases). The germline V gene has CDR1 SGHTA and CDR2 FQGNSA. V was cut by 4 bases and J by 9 bases, with 13 bases left in between. This CDR3 comprises 13 residues. The DNA for the CDR3 is TGTGCCAGCAGCTCCTACAGGGACGGTGAGCAGTTCTTC. Its protein is CASSSYRDGEQFF.

V gene TRBV4-3 combines with J gene TRBJ2-1; 12 bases map to TRBD2. The CDR3 contains 19 residues. The germline V gene has CDR1 LGHNA and CDR2 YSLEER. Germline trimming cut 3 bases from V and 4 bases from J; bases unmatched to any gene: 13. The DNA for the CDR3 is TGCGCCAGCAGCCAGGGTACTAGCGGGGGGATGGGGAGTTACAATGAGCAGTTCTTC. It translates to CASSQGTSGGMGSYNEQFF.

This chain links TRBV15 with TRBJ1-2; the D gene is possibly TRBD1 (5 bases). CDR1 LNHNV and CDR2 YYDKDF come from the germline V gene (reference sequence). The CDR3 totals 14 residues. V shed 2 bases and J shed 4 bases, with 11 bases lying between them. CDR3 nucleotides: TGTGCCACCAGCAGATCCGGGGGAGTCTATGGCTACACCTTC. Protein: CATSRSGGVYGYTF.

The rearrangement uses TRBV7-8 and TRBJ2-1, with TRBD2 identical over 8 bases. CDR1 is SGHVS and CDR2 is FQNEAQ in the germline V gene. V was clipped by 5 bases and J by 1 base; unmatched bases: 4. The CDR3 contains 15 residues. This CDR3 is CASSPRGGSYNEQFF. The CDR3 DNA sequence: TGTGCCAGCAGCCCCCGGGGGGGTTCCTACAATGAGCAGTTCTTC.

The rearrangement joins TRBV14 to TRBJ1-4; D call uncertain. Germline-derived CDR1 and CDR2 are SGHDN and FVKESK. The CDR3 totals 14 residues. Trimming took 3 bases from V and 8 from J, leaving 13 bases between them. The CDR3 loop is CASSQRAGGEKLFF. The CDR3 nucleotides read TGTGCCAGCAGCCAGAGGGCCGGCGGGGAAAAACTGTTTTTT.

This chain links TRBV2 with TRBJ2-5, with 10 positions matching TRBD2. The CDR3 runs 15 residues. V gave up 6 bases and J gave up 5 bases; unmatched junction bases: 9. The V gene's germline CDR1 is SNHLY and CDR2 FYNNEI. CDR3 nucleotides: TGTGCCAGCAGCCGAGCCCAGCGGGGGGGGGAGACCCAGTACTTC. Protein: CASSRAQRGGETQYF.

The chain carries TRBV4-3 and TRBJ2-1, with D hard to call. The germline gives CDR1 LGHNA, CDR2 YSLEER. V was shortened by 4 bases and J by 3 bases, with 13 bases between the two germline ends. CDR3 length: 15 residues. The CDR3 is CASSPDSWIYNEQFF. The CDR3 DNA reads TGCGCCAGCAGCCCCGACTCCTGGATCTACAATGAGCAGTTCTTC.